A single T cell receptor beta chain is shown here with its context. The antigen is not known. The data originate from a study of cytomegalovirus exposure and HLA in healthy donors. Whole-study findings and limits: Investigators reported 150 to 200 TCR beta chains as tied to cytomegalovirus. A later analysis found first-cohort TCR clusters tended to co-occur in the 120 validation repertoires.

The V gene end was trimmed by 3 bases and the J gene end by 11 bases; junction bases not matched to a gene: 9. CDR1 is SGDLS, CDR2 YYNGEE, per germline. CDR3 length: 16 amino acids. Here immunoSEQ multiplex PCR was the method, and the copy in TCRdb shows in-frame clones only, minus some. Of roughly 60,000 clones listed, just under 95% are singletons. This receptor was obtained from a man aged 18-30 years in good health and CMV-seronegative. What was sequenced was PBMCs. The V gene is TRBV9, the J gene TRBJ2-2; 14 positions agree with TRBD2. CDR3 amino acids: CASSGPGTSGRGELFF. The CDR3 region has the DNA TGTGCCAGCAGCGGGCCCGGGACTAGCGGGAGAGGAGAGCTGTTTTTT.